This is a list of T cell receptor beta chains from one sample in a study of cytotoxic CD8 clonotypes in ibrutinib-treated CLL. Libraries were prepared by immunoSEQ multiplex PCR; TCRdb keeps only in-frame clonotypes and omits some of them. This table holds tens of thousands of clones, 69% found once. The material sequenced was PBMCs, taken at disease progression, from a patient treated with ibrutinib. The receptor source for this set is a human donor with chronic lymphocytic leukemia. Both conserved end residues are part of each CDR3. The order of the fields is V gene, D gene, J gene, clone size, CDR3 protein, CDR3 DNA. A D gene is named only where the DNA matches it firmly. Not all rows give a size; the values are once, few, many and, for expanded clones, a class.

TRBV7-9	-	TRBJ1-6	few	CASSLGVERASSYNSPLHF	TGTGCCAGCAGCTTAGGAGTGGAGAGGGCCAGCTCCTATAATTCACCCCTCCACTTT
TRBV5-6	TRBD1	TRBJ1-1	-	CASSPTGARMNTEAFF	TGTGCCAGCAGCCCCACAGGGGCAAGGATGAACACTGAAGCTTTCTTT
TRBV15	TRBD1	TRBJ1-2	-	CATSRGDRGHYGYTF	TGTGCCACCAGCAGAGGGGACAGGGGGCACTATGGCTACACCTTC
TRBV5-4	TRBD1	TRBJ2-3	-	CASSAGTGYTDTQYF	TGTGCCAGCAGCGCCGGGACAGGGTACACAGATACGCAGTATTTT
TRBV2	-	TRBJ2-7	-	CASKGRVYEQYF	TGTGCCAGCAAAGGCAGGGTCTACGAGCAGTACTTC
TRBV10-3	-	TRBJ1-1	few	CAISESRTVNTEAFF	TGTGCCATCAGTGAGTCGAGGACAGTCAACACTGAAGCTTTCTTT
TRBV18	-	TRBJ2-5	few	CASSPPEYQETQYF	TGTGCCAGCTCACCGCCAGAGTACCAAGAGACCCAGTACTTC
TRBV28	TRBD1	TRBJ1-2	-	CASIQQGAYGYTF	TGTGCCAGCATCCAACAGGGGGCCTATGGCTACACCTTC
TRBV7-2	TRBD1	TRBJ2-7	-	CASSFSGGGGYEQYF	TGTGCCAGCAGCTTCTCAGGGGGTGGAGGCTACGAGCAGTACTTC
TRBV6-6	-	TRBJ2-3	-	CASRLRGDRSTDTQYF	TGTGCCAGCAGGCTTCGAGGGGACCGCAGCACAGATACGCAGTATTTT
TRBV4-2	-	TRBJ1-6	-	CASSQEEGSPLHF	TGTGCCAGCAGCCAAGAGGAGGGGTCACCCCTCCACTTT
TRBV4-1	TRBD2	TRBJ2-7	once	CASSQNSGSTYEQYF	TGCGCCAGCAGCCAAAATAGCGGGTCAACCTACGAGCAGTACTTC
TRBV5-6	-	TRBJ1-2	-	CASSPQNPDYGYTF	TGTGCCAGCAGCCCCCAGAACCCGGACTATGGCTACACCTTC
TRBV9	-	TRBJ1-1	-	CASRPTAMNTEAFF	TGTGCCAGCAGACCGACAGCCATGAACACTGAAGCTTTCTTT
TRBV10-3	TRBD1	TRBJ1-1	-	CAATGQGFGNTEAFF	TGTGCCGCGACGGGACAGGGGTTTGGGAACACTGAAGCTTTCTTT
TRBV13	TRBD2	TRBJ2-5	-	CASSLSGLALDQETQYF	TGTGCCAGCAGCCTCTCTGGACTAGCGTTGGACCAAGAGACCCAGTACTTC
TRBV9	-	TRBJ1-5	-	CASSVATQGQPQHF	TGTGCCAGCAGCGTAGCTACTCAAGGGCAGCCCCAGCATTTT
TRBV5-1	-	TRBJ1-3	once	CASSLGVSGNTIYF	TGCGCCAGCAGCTTGGGAGTCTCTGGAAACACCATATATTTT
TRBV6-5	-	TRBJ1-5	medium-sized	CASTLPGNSNQPQHF	TGTGCCAGCACCCTCCCGGGTAATAGCAATCAGCCCCAGCATTTT
TRBV5-6	-	TRBJ1-1	few	CASSLALLNTEAFF	TGTGCCAGCAGTCTGGCCCTGTTGAACACTGAAGCTTTCTTT
TRBV2	-	TRBJ1-1	-	CASSLIRVSEAFF	TGTGCCAGCAGTCTAATACGGGTGAGTGAAGCTTTCTTT
TRBV5-3	TRBD2	TRBJ2-2	-	CARSGTSGGQTYAGELFF	TGTGCCAGAAGCGGGACTAGCGGGGGGCAAACCTACGCCGGGGAGCTGTTTTTT
TRBV5-3	TRBD2	TRBJ2-3	-	CARSLVGSGGTTDTQYF	TGTGCCAGAAGCTTGGTGGGTAGCGGGGGCACCACAGATACGCAGTATTTT
TRBV18	-	TRBJ1-1	-	CASSPGQNTEAFF	TGTGCCAGCTCACCGGGACAGAACACTGAAGCTTTCTTT
TRBV15	-	TRBJ2-6	once	CATSREGIARSGANVLTF	TGTGCCACCAGCAGGGAGGGAATCGCTCGGTCTGGGGCCAACGTCCTGACTTTC
TRBV27	-	TRBJ1-1	-	CASSSAGEAFF	TGTGCCAGCAGTTCTGCTGGGGAAGCTTTCTTT
TRBV5-1	-	TRBJ2-7	few	CASSLGFLYEQYF	TGCGCCAGCAGCCTCGGGTTTTTATACGAGCAGTACTTC
TRBV6-1	-	TRBJ2-7	-	CASSEASFSYEQYF	TGTGCCAGCAGTGAAGCTTCCTTCTCCTACGAGCAGTACTTC
TRBV6-1	TRBD1	TRBJ1-5	-	CASTNDRGSNQPQHF	TGTGCCAGCACTAACGACAGGGGTAGCAATCAGCCCCAGCATTTT
TRBV19	TRBD1	TRBJ1-5	-	CASSMGTGTQPQHF	TGTGCCAGTAGTATGGGGACAGGGACCCAGCCCCAGCATTTT
TRBV6-5	TRBD1	TRBJ2-1	few	CASSYLTGTGYNEQFF	TGTGCCAGCAGTTACTTAACCGGGACAGGGTACAATGAGCAGTTCTTC
TRBV5-1	-	TRBJ2-7	-	CASSRRDSYEQYF	TGCGCCAGCAGCCGGAGGGACTCCTACGAGCAGTACTTC
TRBV19	-	TRBJ2-7	-	CASSMAVGSSYEQYF	TGTGCCAGTAGTATGGCGGTAGGGAGCTCCTACGAGCAGTACTTC
TRBV10-3	TRBD2	TRBJ2-2	-	CAISGTSGATTGELFF	TGTGCCATCAGCGGGACTAGCGGGGCGACCACCGGGGAGCTGTTTTTT